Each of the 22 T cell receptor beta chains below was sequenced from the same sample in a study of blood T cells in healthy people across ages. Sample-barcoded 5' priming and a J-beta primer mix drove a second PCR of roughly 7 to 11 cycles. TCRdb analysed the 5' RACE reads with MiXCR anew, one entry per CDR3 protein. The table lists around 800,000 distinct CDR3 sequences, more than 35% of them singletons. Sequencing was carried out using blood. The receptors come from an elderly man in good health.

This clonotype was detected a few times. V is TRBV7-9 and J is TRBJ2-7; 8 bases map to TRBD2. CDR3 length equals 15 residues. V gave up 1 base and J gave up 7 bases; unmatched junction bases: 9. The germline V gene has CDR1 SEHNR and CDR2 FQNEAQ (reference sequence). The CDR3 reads CASSLVSGSSQEQYF. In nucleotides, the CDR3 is TGTGCCAGCAGCTTAGTCAGCGGGAGCTCGCAAGAGCAGTACTTC.

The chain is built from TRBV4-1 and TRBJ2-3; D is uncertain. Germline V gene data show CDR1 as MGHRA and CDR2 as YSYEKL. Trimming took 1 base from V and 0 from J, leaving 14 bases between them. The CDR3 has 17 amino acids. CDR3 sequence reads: CASSQGGAQSSTDTQYF. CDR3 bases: TGCGCCAGCAGCCAAGGCGGTGCACAGAGTAGCACAGATACGCAGTATTTT.

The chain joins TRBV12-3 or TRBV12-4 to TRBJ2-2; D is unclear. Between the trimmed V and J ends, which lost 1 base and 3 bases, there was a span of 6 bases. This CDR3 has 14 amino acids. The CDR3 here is CASSLVWDTGELFF. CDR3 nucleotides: TGTGCCAGCAGTTTAGTTTGGGACACCGGGGAGCTGTTTTTT.

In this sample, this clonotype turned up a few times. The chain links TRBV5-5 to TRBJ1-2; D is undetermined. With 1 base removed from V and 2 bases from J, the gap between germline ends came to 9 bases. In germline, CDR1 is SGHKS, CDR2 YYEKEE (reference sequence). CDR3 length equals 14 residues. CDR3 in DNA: TGTGCCAGCAGCTTGTATCCAGAAAACTATGGCTACACCTTC. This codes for CASSLYPENYGYTF.

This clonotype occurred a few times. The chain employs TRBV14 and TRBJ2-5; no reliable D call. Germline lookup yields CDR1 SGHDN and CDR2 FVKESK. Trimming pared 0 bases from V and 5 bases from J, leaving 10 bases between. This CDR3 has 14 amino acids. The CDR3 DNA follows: TGTGCCAGCAGCCAAGAACCTGTCGCGGAGACCCAGTACTTC. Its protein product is CASSQEPVAETQYF.

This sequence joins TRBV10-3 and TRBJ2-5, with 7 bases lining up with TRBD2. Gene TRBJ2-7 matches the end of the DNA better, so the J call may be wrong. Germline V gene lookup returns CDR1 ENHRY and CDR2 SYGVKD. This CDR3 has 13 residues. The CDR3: CATNQGGFYEQYF. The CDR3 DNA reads TGTGCCACCAATCAGGGAGGGTTCTACGAGCAGTACTTC.

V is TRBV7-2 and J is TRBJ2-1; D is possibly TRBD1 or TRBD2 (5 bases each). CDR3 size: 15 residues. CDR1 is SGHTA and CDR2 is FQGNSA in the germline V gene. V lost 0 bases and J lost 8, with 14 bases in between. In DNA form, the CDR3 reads TGTGCCAGCAGCTTAGCGGGGAGAAGGGGTGATGAGCAGTTCTTC. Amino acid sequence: CASSLAGRRGDEQFF. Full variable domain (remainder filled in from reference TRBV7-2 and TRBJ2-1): GAGVSQSPSNKVTEKGKDVELRCDPISGHTALYWYRQSLGQGLEFLIYFQGNSAPDKSGLPSDRFSAERTGGSVSTLTIQRTQQEDSAVYLCASSLAGRRGDEQFFGPGTRLTVL.

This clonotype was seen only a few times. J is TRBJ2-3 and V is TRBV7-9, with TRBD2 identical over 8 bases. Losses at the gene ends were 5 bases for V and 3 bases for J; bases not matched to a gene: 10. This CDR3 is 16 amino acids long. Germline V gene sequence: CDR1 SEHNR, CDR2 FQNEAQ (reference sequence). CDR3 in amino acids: CASSPSLAGGTDTQYF. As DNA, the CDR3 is TGTGCCAGCAGCCCAAGTCTGGCGGGAGGTACAGATACGCAGTATTTT.

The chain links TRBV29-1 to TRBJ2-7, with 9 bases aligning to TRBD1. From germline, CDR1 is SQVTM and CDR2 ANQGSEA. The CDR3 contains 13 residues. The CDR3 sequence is CRASEQGAYEQYF. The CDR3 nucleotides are TGCAGAGCGTCGGAACAGGGGGCGTACGAGCAGTACTTC.

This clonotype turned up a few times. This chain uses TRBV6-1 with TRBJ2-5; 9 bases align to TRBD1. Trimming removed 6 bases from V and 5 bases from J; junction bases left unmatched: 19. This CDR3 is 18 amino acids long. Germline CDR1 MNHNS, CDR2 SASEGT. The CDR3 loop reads CASRGHSSLGQGMETQYF. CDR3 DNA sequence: TGTGCCAGCAGGGGCCATAGTTCTTTGGGACAGGGAATGGAGACCCAGTACTTC.

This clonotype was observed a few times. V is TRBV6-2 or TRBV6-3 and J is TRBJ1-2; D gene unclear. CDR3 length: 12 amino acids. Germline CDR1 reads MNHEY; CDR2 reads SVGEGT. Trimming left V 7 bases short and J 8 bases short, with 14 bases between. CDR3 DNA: TGTGCCAGCACCTTTAATCGAGGGGGCTACACCTTC. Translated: CASTFNRGGYTF.

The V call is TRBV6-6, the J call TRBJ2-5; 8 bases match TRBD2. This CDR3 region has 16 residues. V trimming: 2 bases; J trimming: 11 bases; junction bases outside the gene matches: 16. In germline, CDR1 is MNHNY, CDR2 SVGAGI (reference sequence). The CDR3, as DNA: TGTGCCAGCAGTTACCCCAGGGCGGGAGGAAGCAATGAGCAGTACTTC. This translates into CASSYPRAGGSNEQYF.

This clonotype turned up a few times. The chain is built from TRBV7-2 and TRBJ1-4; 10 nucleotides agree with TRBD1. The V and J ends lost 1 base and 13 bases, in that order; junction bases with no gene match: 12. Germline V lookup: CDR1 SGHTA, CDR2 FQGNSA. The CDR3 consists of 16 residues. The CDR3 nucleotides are TGTGCCAGCAGCTTAGACCTCTGGGACAGGGGCCGGGGACTGTTTTTT. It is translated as CASSLDLWDRGRGLFF.

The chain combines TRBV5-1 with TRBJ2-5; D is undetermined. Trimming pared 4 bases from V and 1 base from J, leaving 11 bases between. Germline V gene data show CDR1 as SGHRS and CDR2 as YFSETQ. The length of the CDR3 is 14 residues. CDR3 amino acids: CASSVATVQETQYF. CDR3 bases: TGCGCCAGCAGCGTGGCAACAGTCCAAGAGACCCAGTACTTC.

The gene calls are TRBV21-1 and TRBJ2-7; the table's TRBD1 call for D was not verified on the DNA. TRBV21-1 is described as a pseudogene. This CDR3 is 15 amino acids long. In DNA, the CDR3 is TGTGCCAGCAGCAAAGTAACAGGGGCCTCCTACGAGCAGTACTTC. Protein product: CASSKVTGASYEQYF.

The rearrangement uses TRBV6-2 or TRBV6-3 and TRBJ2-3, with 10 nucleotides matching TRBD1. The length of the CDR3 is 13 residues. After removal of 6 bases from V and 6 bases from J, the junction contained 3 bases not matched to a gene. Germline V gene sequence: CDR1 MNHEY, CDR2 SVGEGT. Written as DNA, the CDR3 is TGTGCCAGCAGGGGGACAGGGGCGGATACGCAGTATTTT. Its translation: CASRGTGADTQYF.

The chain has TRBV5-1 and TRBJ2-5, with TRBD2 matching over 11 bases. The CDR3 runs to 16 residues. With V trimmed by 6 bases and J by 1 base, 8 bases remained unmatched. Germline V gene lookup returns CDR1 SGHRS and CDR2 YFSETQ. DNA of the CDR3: TGCGCCAGCAAAGGGACTAGCGGACTGATCCAAGAGACCCAGTACTTC. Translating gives CASKGTSGLIQETQYF.

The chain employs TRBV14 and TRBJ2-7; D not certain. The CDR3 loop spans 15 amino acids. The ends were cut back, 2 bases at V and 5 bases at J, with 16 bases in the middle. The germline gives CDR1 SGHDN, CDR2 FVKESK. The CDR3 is CASSQLRIPANEQYF. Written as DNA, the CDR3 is TGTGCCAGCAGCCAACTCCGGATCCCTGCAAACGAGCAGTACTTC.

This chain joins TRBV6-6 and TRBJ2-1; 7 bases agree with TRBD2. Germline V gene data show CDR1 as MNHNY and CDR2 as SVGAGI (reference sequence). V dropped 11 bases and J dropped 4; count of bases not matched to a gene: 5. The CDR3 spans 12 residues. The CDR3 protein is CAAGEGYNEQFF. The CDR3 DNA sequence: TGTGCCGCGGGAGAGGGTTACAATGAGCAGTTCTTC.

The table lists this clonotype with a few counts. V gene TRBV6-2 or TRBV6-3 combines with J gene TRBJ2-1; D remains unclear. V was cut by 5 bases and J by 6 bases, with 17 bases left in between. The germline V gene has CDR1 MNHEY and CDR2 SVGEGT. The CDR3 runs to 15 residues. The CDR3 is CASSQPIRSANEQFF. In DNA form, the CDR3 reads TGTGCCAGCAGTCAACCCATTCGGTCTGCCAATGAGCAGTTCTTC.

This CDR3 reads CAISPGRGLNEQYF. CDR3 nucleotides: TGTGCCATCAGTCCGGGCAGGGGTTTGAACGAGCAGTACTTC. The chain combines TRBV10-3 with TRBJ2-7; TRBD1 is a possible D gene (6 bases). CDR1 is ENHRY and CDR2 is SYGVKD in the germline V gene. Between the trimmed V and J ends, which lost 5 bases and 5 bases, there was a span of 16 bases. The CDR3 loop spans 14 amino acids.

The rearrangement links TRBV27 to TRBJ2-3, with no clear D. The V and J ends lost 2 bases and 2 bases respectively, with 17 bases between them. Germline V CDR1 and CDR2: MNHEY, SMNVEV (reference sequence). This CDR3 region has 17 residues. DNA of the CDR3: TGTGCCAGCAGTTTAAGGTGGCGCGTCCAAACCACAGATACGCAGTATTTT. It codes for CASSLRWRVQTTDTQYF.